A single sample is the source of the 25 T cell receptor beta chains below, sequenced in a study of T cell responses to AZD1222 COVID-19 vaccine. Clones were sequenced by immunoSEQ multiplex PCR, and TCRdb holds only the in-frame ones, with some missing. The sample lists roughly 140,000 clones, approximately 90% occurring once. The specimen comprised peripheral blood, sampled on day 0 of AZD1222 vaccination. These TCRs come from an adult in good health.

The chain links TRBV2 to TRBJ2-1; D is perhaps TRBD2 (6 bases). V was clipped by 4 bases and J by 6 bases, with 13 bases between them. This CDR3 has 14 amino acids. The germline V gene encodes CDR1 SNHLY and CDR2 FYNNEI. The CDR3 sequence: CASSVRGAGNEQFF. CDR3 DNA: TGTGCCAGCAGTGTTCGCGGGGCCGGCAATGAGCAGTTCTTC.

This clone has only one observation. V is TRBV25-1 and J is TRBJ1-6; D call uncertain. Germline V gene lookup returns CDR1 MGHDK and CDR2 SYGVNS. The V end was cut by 4 bases, the J end by 9 bases, with 10 bases between. The CDR3 extends over 13 amino acids. CDR3 nucleotides: TGTGCCAGCAGTGCTTCCGGTTTTTCACCCCTCCACTTT. Translation: CASSASGFSPLHF.

The V and J genes are TRBV7-2 and TRBJ1-2, with TRBD1 matching 8 bases. CDR1 SGHTA and CDR2 FQGNSA come from the germline V gene. Trimming removed 6 bases from V and 9 bases from J; junction bases left unmatched: 12. The CDR3 spans 14 residues. The CDR3 here is CASSPGSRGRSYTF. CDR3 DNA sequence: TGTGCCAGCAGTCCAGGATCCAGGGGGCGCAGCTACACCTTC.

The J gene is TRBJ1-3, the V gene TRBV19, with TRBD1 matching over 9 bases. Germline-derived CDR1 and CDR2 are LNHDA and SQIVND (reference sequence). The junction had 13 bases not matched to a gene; V was cut back by 3 bases and J by 4 bases. This CDR3 is built from 18 residues. The CDR3 DNA follows: TGTGCCAGTAGTATTCCGGGACAGGGCCTCCTTTCGGGAAACACCATATATTTT. Translated: CASSIPGQGLLSGNTIYF.

The chain recombines TRBV29-1 with TRBJ2-7; 8 bases are shared with TRBD1. Per the germline V gene, CDR1 is SQVTM and CDR2 is ANQGSEA. This CDR3 region has 13 residues. The V and J ends lost 5 bases and 1 base, in that order; junction bases with no gene match: 4. The CDR3 DNA follows: TGCAGCGTTCGAGGACAGGGTTCCTACGAGCAGTACTTC. This gives the protein CSVRGQGSYEQYF.

This clone has a single count. The V gene is TRBV7-2, the J gene TRBJ2-5; 7 nucleotides match TRBD2. Germline V lookup: CDR1 SGHTA, CDR2 FQGNSA. The CDR3 covers 15 residues. J gave up 5 bases and V 5 bases, and 11 bases lay outside the gene matches. The CDR3: CASSKGRGAMETQYF. The CDR3 region has the DNA TGTGCCAGCAGCAAAGGGAGGGGAGCCATGGAGACCCAGTACTTC.

The chain has TRBV5-1 and TRBJ1-1; D gene ambiguous. Germline lookup yields CDR1 SGHRS and CDR2 YFSETQ. V was trimmed by 0 bases and J by 6 bases, leaving 12 bases between them. This CDR3 comprises 14 residues. The CDR3 coding sequence is TGCGCCAGCAGCTTGGCAGCAGAGGACGCTGAAGCTTTCTTT. Translating it yields CASSLAAEDAEAFF.

The chain recombines TRBV6-4 with TRBJ2-6; D call uncertain. Between the trimmed V and J ends, which lost 4 bases and 0 bases, there was a span of 1 base. This CDR3 has 13 residues. Per the germline V gene, CDR1 is MRHNA and CDR2 is SNTAGT. The CDR3 reads CASSVSGANVLTF. The CDR3 bases are TGTGCCAGCAGTGTCTCTGGGGCCAACGTCCTGACTTTC.

The CDR3 reads CASSSDYGYTF. DNA for the CDR3: TGTGCCAGCAGCTCGGACTATGGCTACACCTTC. This chain joins TRBV7-9 and TRBJ1-2; D unclear. V was cut by 4 bases and J by 3 bases, with 3 bases left in between. Germline V gene lookup returns CDR1 SEHNR and CDR2 FQNEAQ (reference sequence). This CDR3 region has 11 residues.

The rearrangement uses TRBV30 and TRBJ1-1; TRBD1 aligns across 7 bases. Germline lookup yields CDR1 GTSNPN and CDR2 SVGIG (reference sequence). Losses at the gene ends were 2 bases for V and 1 base for J; bases not matched to a gene: 1. This CDR3 spans 13 amino acids. Here the CDR3 DNA reads TGTGCCTGGAGTCGGACAGGGAACACTGAAGCTTTCTTT. Translation: CAWSRTGNTEAFF.

This chain links TRBV5-4 with TRBJ2-2; D ambiguous. This CDR3 has 14 amino acids. V was shortened by 2 bases and J by 6 bases, with 11 bases between the two germline ends. Germline V gene data show CDR1 as SGHNT and CDR2 as YYREEE (reference sequence). As DNA, the CDR3 is TGTGCCAGCAGCTTCCGTACTGCCCCCGGGGAGCTGTTTTTT. Amino acid sequence: CASSFRTAPGELFF.

The chain uses TRBV7-8 and TRBJ2-2; no definite D call. Germline CDR1 is SGHVS and CDR2 is FQNEAQ. The CDR3 runs 11 residues. Trimming left V 3 bases short and J 4 bases short, with 0 bases between. CDR3 residues: CASSFTGELFF. The CDR3 DNA reads as TGTGCCAGCAGCTTCACCGGGGAGCTGTTTTTT. Full variable domain (missing parts from reference TRBV7-8 and TRBJ2-2): GAGVSQSPRYKVAKRGQDVALRCDPISGHVSLFWYQQALGQGPEFLTYFQNEAQLDKSGLPSDRFFAERPEGSVSTLKIQRTQQEDSAVYLCASSFTGELFFGEGSRLTVL.

This chain links TRBV12-3 or TRBV12-4 with TRBJ2-5; TRBD1 aligns across 7 bases. The CDR3 runs 13 residues. The trim removed 5 bases at V and 4 bases at J, leaving 4 bases unmatched. CDR3 DNA sequence: TGTGCCAGCAGTCGGGGACAGCCAGAGACCCAGTACTTC. This sequence encodes CASSRGQPETQYF.

V is TRBV4-2 and J is TRBJ2-3; 10 bases agree with TRBD2. Looked up from germline, CDR1 is LGHNA and CDR2 is YNFKEQ. CDR3 length: 16 residues. V lost 2 bases and J lost 0; bases outside the gene matches: 2. This chain's CDR3 is CASSQFSGGSTDTQYF. CDR3 nucleotide sequence: TGTGCCAGCAGCCAATTTAGCGGGGGGAGCACAGATACGCAGTATTTT.

Here the CDR3 reads CSASLAGTTITDTQYF. CDR3 nucleotide sequence: TGCAGTGCTAGTTTAGCGGGCACCACAATCACAGATACGCAGTATTTT. This chain joins TRBV20-1 and TRBJ2-3; TRBD2 matches 7 bases. CDR1 is DFQATT and CDR2 is SNEGSKA in the germline V gene (reference sequence). This CDR3 has 16 residues. Trimming at V came to 3 bases and at J to 2 bases, leaving 11 bases not matched to a gene.

V and J are TRBV10-2 and TRBJ1-2; TRBD1 matches at 7 bases. The CDR3 is made up of 13 amino acids. The germline V gene encodes CDR1 WSHSY and CDR2 SAAADI. Unmatched junction bases numbered 4, after V lost 6 bases and J lost 3 bases. CDR3 region: CASSTTGDYGYTF. CDR3 nucleotides: TGCGCCAGCAGCACCACAGGGGACTATGGCTACACCTTC.

The chain combines TRBV19 with TRBJ1-6; 7 nucleotides agree with TRBD1. This CDR3 is 18 amino acids long. Unmatched junction bases numbered 14, after V lost 1 base and J lost 8 bases. CDR1 is LNHDA and CDR2 is SQIVND in the germline V gene (reference sequence). The CDR3 bases are TGTGCCAGTAGTATAGGAGGGGGCGCGTTTCGGCTGGATTCACCCCTCCACTTT. Protein product: CASSIGGGAFRLDSPLHF.

CDR3 protein: CASTLSTFPTEAFF. In nucleotides, the CDR3 is TGTGCCAGCACCCTTAGCACGTTCCCCACTGAAGCTTTCTTT. This rearrangement joins TRBV7-8 to TRBJ1-1; no clear D gene. V dropped 7 bases and J dropped 4 bases, with 16 bases sitting between them. The germline gives CDR1 SGHVS, CDR2 FQNEAQ. This CDR3 is 14 amino acids long.

The chain couples TRBV5-5 to TRBJ1-3; no clear D. The CDR3 contains 16 residues. Germline values: CDR1 SGHKS, CDR2 YYEKEE (reference sequence). V lost 4 bases and J lost 0, with 14 bases in between. The CDR3 loop is CASSATRENSGNTIYF. The CDR3 region has the DNA TGTGCCAGCAGCGCCACTAGAGAAAACTCTGGAAACACCATATATTTT.

The chain recombines TRBV28 with TRBJ2-3, with 7 bases aligning to TRBD2. The CDR3 loop spans 14 amino acids. With V trimmed by 11 bases and J by 4 bases, 12 bases remained unmatched. Germline V gene lookup returns CDR1 MDHEN and CDR2 SYDVKM. As DNA, the CDR3 is TGTGCCTGCCGCGGGGGTCGAAGGGCAGATACGCAGTATTTT. Encoded protein: CACRGGRRADTQYF.

The chain carries TRBV29-1 and TRBJ2-5; perhaps TRBD1 as D (6 bases). This CDR3 is 13 amino acids long. CDR1 is SQVTM and CDR2 is ANQGSEA in the germline V gene. V was cut by 7 bases and J by 5 bases, with 17 bases left in between. This CDR3 is CSAEWDNRETQYF. CDR3 DNA sequence: TGCAGCGCTGAGTGGGACAATAGGGAGACCCAGTACTTC.

V gene TRBV2 combines with J gene TRBJ1-1; a weak D match, TRBD1 (6 bases). Germline CDR1 and CDR2: SNHLY and FYNNEI. Between the trimmed V and J ends, which lost 6 bases and 2 bases, there was a span of 13 bases. CDR3 length: 14 residues. The CDR3 spells CASSADRFNTEAFF. CDR3 coding DNA: TGTGCCAGCAGCGCTGACAGGTTCAACACTGAAGCTTTCTTT.

The V call is TRBV6-2 or TRBV6-3, the J call TRBJ1-2; no definite D call. Trimming removed 5 bases from V and 4 bases from J, with 17 bases in between. Germline CDR1 is MNHEY and CDR2 is SVGEGT. This CDR3 region has 15 residues. CDR3 coding DNA: TGTGCCAGCAGTCGGCCTGGGAGCCTTGTCTATGGCTACACCTTC. It encodes CASSRPGSLVYGYTF.

The genes are TRBV5-8 and TRBJ1-2; perhaps TRBD1 as D (6 bases). Between the trimmed V and J ends, which lost 0 bases and 4 bases, there was a span of 10 bases. CDR3 length: 14 amino acids. Germline CDR1 reads SGHTS; CDR2 reads YDEGEE. The CDR3 protein is CASSLDREGYGYTF. As DNA, the CDR3 is TGTGCCAGCAGCTTGGACAGGGAGGGCTATGGCTACACCTTC.

This clone occurred once. The rearrangement uses TRBV13 and TRBJ2-1; 12 bases are a match to TRBD2. The ends lost 0 bases at V and 6 bases at J; junction bases unmatched: 9. Per germline, CDR1 PRHDT and CDR2 FYEKMQ (reference sequence). This CDR3 is 18 amino acids long. The CDR3 coding sequence is TGTGCCAGCAGCTTAGGCCTGAGGACTAGCGGGGTCCCCAATGAGCAGTTCTTC. Residues: CASSLGLRTSGVPNEQFF.